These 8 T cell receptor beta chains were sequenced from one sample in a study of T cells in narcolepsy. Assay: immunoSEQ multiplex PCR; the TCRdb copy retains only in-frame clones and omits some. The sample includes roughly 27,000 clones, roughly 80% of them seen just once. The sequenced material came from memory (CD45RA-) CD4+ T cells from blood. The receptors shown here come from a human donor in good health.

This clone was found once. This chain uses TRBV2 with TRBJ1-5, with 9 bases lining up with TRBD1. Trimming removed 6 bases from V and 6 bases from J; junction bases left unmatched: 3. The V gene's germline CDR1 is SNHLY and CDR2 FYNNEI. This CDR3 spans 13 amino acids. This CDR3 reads CASRGQGGQPQHF. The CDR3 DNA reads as TGTGCCAGCAGGGGACAGGGCGGTCAGCCCCAGCATTTT.

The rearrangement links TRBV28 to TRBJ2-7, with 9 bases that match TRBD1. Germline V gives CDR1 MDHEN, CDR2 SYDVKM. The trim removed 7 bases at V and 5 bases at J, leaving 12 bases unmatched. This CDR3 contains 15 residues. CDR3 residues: CASNLGQGSLHEQYF. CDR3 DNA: TGTGCCAGCAATTTGGGACAGGGATCTCTACACGAGCAGTACTTC.

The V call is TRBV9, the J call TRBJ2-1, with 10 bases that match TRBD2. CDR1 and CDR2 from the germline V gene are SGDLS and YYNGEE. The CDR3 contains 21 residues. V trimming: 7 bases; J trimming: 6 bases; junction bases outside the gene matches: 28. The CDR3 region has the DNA TGTGCCAGCCACGGGGCCCTTTGGAATTTTTGTGGACTAGCGGCCATCAATGAGCAGTTCTTC. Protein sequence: CASHGALWNFCGLAAINEQFF.

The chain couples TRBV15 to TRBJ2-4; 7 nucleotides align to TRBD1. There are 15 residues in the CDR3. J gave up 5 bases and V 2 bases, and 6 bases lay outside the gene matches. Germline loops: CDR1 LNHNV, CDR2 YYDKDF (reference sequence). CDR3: CATSRPGTAENIQYF. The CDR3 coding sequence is TGTGCCACCAGCAGACCTGGGACAGCGGAAAACATTCAGTACTTC.

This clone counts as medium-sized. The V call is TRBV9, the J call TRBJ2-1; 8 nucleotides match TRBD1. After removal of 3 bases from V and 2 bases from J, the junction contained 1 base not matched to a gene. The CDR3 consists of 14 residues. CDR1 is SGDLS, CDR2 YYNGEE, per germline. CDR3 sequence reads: CASSGTGTYNEQFF. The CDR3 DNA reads TGTGCCAGCAGCGGGACAGGGACCTACAATGAGCAGTTCTTC.

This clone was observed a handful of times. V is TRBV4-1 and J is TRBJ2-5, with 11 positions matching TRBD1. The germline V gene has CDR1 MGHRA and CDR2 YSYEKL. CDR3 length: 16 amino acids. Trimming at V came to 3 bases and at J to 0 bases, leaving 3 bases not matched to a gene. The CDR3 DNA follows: TGCGCCAGCAGCCAGGGGACAGGGGGGGACCAAGAGACCCAGTACTTC. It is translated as CASSQGTGGDQETQYF.

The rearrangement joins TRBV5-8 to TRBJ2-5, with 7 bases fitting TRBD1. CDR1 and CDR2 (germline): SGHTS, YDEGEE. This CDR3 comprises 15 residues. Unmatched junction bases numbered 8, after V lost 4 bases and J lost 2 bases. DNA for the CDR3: TGTGCCAGCAGCACCGGGACAGCTCAACAAGAGACCCAGTACTTC. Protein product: CASSTGTAQQETQYF.

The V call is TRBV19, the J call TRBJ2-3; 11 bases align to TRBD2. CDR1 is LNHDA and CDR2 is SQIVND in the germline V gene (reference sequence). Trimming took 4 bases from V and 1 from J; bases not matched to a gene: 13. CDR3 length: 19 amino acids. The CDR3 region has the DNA TGTGCCAGTAGTACCGGGACTAGCGGCCCTAGGGTTGGCACAGATACGCAGTATTTT. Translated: CASSTGTSGPRVGTDTQYF.